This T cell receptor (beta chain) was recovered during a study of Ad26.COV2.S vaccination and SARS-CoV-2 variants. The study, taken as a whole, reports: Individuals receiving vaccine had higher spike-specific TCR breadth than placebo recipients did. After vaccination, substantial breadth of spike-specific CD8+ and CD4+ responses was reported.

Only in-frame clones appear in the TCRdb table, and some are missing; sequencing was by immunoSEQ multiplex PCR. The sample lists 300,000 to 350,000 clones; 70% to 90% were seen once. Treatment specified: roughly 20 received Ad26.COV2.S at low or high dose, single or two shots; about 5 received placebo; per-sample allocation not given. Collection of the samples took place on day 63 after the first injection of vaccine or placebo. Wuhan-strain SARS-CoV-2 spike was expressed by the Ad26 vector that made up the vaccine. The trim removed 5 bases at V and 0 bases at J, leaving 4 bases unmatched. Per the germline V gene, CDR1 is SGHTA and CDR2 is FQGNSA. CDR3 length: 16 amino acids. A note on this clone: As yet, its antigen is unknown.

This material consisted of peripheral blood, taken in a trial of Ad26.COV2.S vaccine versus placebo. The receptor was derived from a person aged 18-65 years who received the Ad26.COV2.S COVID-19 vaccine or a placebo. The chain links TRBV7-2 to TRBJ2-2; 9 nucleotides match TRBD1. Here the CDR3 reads CASSARQGANTGELFF. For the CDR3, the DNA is TGTGCCAGCAGCGCTCGACAGGGGGCGAACACCGGGGAGCTGTTTTTT.